This TCR beta chain was identified in a study of graft-versus-host responses after intestinal transplantation. The CDR3 loop spans 17 amino acids. Germline V gene sequence: CDR1 SGHNT, CDR2 YYREEE (reference sequence). V trimming: 0 bases; J trimming: 7 bases; junction bases outside the gene matches: 9. Intraepithelial and lamina propria lymphocytes were isolated from graft specimens. TCRdb's copy holds only in-frame clones and misses some; the assay was immunoSEQ multiplex PCR. This sample yields fewer than 10,000 clones, of which approximately 77% are seen a single time; 20% to 25% belongs to the top ten.

The specimen was ileum tissue, collected less than 480 days after intestinal transplantation. The clonotype comes from a human patient who received an intestinal transplant, so some T cells may come from the graft donor. The chain joins TRBV5-4 to TRBJ1-6; 8 bases line up with TRBD1. The CDR3 here is CASSLDLNRQGNSPLHF. The CDR3 DNA reads as TGTGCCAGCAGCTTGGATCTCAATCGACAGGGGAATTCACCCCTCCACTTT.